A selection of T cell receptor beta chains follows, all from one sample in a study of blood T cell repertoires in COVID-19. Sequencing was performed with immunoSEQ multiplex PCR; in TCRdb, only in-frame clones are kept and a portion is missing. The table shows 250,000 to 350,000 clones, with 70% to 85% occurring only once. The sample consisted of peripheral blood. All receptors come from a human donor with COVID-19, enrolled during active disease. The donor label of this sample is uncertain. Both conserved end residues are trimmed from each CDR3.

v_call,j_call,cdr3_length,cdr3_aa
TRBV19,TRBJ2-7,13,ASSTYLAGGSSQY
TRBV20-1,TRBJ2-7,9,SARVTPGLF
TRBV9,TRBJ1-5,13,ASSVEQGLGQPQH
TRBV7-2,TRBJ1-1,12,ASSLALANTEAF
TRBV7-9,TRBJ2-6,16,ASSLGLGLLSGANVLT
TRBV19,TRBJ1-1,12,ASSTQGARTEAF
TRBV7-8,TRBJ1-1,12,ASSLRTGNTEAF
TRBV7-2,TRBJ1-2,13,ASSVGTGGAYGYT
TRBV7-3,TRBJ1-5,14,ASSLIGAGGRQPQH
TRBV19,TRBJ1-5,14,ASSPNGDYSNQPQH
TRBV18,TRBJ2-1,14,ASSPGPGGGTNEQF
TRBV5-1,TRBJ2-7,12,ASSADRGTGEQY
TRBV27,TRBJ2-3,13,ASSFPGLATDTQY
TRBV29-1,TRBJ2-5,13,SVEGQGGKQETQY
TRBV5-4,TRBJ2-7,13,ASSDRRTSRQEQY
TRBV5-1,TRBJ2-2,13,ASSPGHLNTGELF
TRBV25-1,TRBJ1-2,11,ASGDTGIYGYT
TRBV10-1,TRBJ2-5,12,ASSERGGRETQY
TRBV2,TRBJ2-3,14,ASSESRAVSTDTQY
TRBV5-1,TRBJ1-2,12,ASSREGDTYGYT
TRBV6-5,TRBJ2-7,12,ASSTPRGSYEQY
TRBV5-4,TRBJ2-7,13,ASSLYNGRNDEQY
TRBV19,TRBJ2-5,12,ASRIGGDQETQY
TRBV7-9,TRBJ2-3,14,ASSLGSGTRTDTQY
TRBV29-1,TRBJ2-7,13,SVEEIQRGNYEQY
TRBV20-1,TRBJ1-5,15,SASRGVRYYSNQPQH
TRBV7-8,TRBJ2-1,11,ASSSTGYNEQF